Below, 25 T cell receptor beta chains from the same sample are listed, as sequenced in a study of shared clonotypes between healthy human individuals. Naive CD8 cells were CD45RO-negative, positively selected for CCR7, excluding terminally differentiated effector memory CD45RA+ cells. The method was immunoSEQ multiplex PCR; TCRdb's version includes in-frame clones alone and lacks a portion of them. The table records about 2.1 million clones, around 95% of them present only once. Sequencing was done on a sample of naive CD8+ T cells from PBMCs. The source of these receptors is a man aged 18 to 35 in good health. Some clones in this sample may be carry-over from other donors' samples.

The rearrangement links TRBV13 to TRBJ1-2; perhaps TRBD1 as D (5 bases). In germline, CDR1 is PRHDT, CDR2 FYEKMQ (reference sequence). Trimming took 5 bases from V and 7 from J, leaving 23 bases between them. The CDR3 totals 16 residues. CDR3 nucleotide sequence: TGTGCCAGCAGCACCCACCCCGAGCAGCTGGGGGGTGGCTACACCTTC. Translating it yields CASSTHPEQLGGGYTF.

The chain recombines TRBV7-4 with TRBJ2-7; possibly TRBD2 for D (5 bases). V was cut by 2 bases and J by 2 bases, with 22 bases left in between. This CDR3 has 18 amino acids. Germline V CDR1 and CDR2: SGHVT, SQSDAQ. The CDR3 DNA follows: TGTGCCAGCAGCTTATCGGGGTTCGTAAGAGGCGATCCCTACGAGCAGTACTTC. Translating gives CASSLSGFVRGDPYEQYF.

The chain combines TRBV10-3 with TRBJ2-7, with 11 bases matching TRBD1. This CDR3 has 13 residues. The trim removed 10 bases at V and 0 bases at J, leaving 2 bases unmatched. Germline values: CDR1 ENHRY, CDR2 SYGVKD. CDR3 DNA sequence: TGTGCCACCGGGACAGGGGGCTCCTACGAGCAGTACTTC. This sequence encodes CATGTGGSYEQYF.

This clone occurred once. The CDR3, as DNA: TGTGCCAGCAGTGAACAGGTACAAGAGACCCAGTACTTC. This sequence encodes CASSEQVQETQYF. The genes are TRBV25-1 and TRBJ2-5, with unresolved D. Germline CDR1 reads MGHDK; CDR2 reads SYGVNS. Trimming took off 2 bases at V and 2 bases at J, with 6 bases between the two ends. The CDR3 is 13 amino acids.

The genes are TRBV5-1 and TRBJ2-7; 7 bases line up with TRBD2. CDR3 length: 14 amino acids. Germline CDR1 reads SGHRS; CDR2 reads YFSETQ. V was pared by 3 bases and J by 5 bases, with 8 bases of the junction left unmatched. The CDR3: CASSWSGTANEQYF. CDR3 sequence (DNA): TGCGCCAGCAGCTGGAGCGGGACCGCGAACGAGCAGTACTTC.

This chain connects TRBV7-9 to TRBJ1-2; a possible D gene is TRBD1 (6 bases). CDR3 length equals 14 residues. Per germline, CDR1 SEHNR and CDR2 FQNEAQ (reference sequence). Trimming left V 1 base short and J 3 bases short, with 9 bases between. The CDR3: CASSLVQGYYGYTF. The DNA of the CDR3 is TGTGCCAGCAGCTTAGTTCAGGGGTACTATGGCTACACCTTC.

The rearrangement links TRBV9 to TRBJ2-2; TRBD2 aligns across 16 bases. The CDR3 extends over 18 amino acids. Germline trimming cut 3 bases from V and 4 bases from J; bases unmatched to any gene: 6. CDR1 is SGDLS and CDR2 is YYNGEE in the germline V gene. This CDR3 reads CASSGGLAGGRVTGELFF. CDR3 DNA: TGTGCCAGCAGCGGGGGACTAGCGGGAGGGAGAGTCACCGGGGAGCTGTTTTTT.

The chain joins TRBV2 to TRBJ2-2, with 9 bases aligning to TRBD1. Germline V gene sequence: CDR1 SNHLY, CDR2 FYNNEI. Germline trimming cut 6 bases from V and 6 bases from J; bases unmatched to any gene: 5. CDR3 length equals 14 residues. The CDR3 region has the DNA TGTGCCAGCAGGGACCGGGACAGGGCCGGGGAGCTGTTTTTT. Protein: CASRDRDRAGELFF.

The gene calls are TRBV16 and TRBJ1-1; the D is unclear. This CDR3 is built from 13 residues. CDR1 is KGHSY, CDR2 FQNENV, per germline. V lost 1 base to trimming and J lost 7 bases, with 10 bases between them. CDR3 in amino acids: CASSQFPPYEAFF. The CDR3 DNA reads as TGTGCCAGCAGCCAATTCCCGCCGTATGAAGCTTTCTTT. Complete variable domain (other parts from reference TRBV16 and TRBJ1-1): GEEVAQTPKHLVRGEGQKAKLYCAPIKGHSYVFWYQQVLKNEFKFLISFQNENVFDETGMPKERFSAKCLPNSPCSLEIQATKLEDSAVYFCASSQFPPYEAFFGQGTRLTVV.

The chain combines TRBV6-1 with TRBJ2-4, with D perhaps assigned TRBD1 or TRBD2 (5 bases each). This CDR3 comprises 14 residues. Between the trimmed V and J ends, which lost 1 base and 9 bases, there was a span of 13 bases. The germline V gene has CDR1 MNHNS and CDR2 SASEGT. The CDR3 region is CASSEGDRSGIQYF. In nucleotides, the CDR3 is TGTGCCAGCAGTGAAGGGGACCGCTCGGGCATTCAGTACTTC.

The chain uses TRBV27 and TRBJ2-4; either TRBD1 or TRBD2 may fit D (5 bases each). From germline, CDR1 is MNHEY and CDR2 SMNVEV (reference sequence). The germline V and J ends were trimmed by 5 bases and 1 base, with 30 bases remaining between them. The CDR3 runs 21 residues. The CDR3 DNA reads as TGTGCCAGCAGTCCCCCGCCGGGTGAGGACACCCGGGGCTCGGCCAAAAACATTCAGTACTTC. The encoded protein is CASSPPPGEDTRGSAKNIQYF.

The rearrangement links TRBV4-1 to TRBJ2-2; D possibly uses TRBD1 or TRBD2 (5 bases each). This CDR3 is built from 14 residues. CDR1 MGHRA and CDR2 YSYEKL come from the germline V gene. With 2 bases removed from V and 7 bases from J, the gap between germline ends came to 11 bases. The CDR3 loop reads CASSQPGTGGELFF. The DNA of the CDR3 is TGCGCCAGCAGCCAACCCGGGACGGGCGGGGAGCTGTTTTTT.

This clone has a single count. The CDR3 sequence: CATSSNRGSGQYF. DNA of the CDR3: TGTGCCACCAGCTCGAACAGGGGGTCTGGGCAGTACTTC. This chain links TRBV6-5 with TRBJ2-7, with TRBD1 identical over 8 bases. This CDR3 has 13 amino acids. CDR1 MNHEY and CDR2 SVGAGI come from the germline V gene. J lost 9 bases, V lost 10 bases, and 14 bases had no gene match.

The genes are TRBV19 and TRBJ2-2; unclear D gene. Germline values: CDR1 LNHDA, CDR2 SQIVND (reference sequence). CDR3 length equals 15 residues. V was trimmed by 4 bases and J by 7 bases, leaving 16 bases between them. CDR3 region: CASSTPPTRIGELFF. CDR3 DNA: TGTGCCAGTAGTACTCCTCCGACACGTATCGGGGAGCTGTTTTTT.

CDR3 sequence reads: CASSYRGSNEQFF. DNA for the CDR3: TGTGCCAGCAGTTACCGCGGGAGCAATGAGCAGTTCTTC. V usage is TRBV6-6 and J usage is TRBJ2-1; 7 bases line up with TRBD2. V lost 2 bases, J lost 6 bases, and 1 base stayed unmatched. The CDR3 has 13 amino acids. Germline lookup yields CDR1 MNHNY and CDR2 SVGAGI (reference sequence).

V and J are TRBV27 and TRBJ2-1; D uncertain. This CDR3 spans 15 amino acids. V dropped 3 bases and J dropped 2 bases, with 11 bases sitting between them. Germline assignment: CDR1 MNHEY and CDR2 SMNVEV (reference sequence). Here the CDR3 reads CASSFGGVTYNEQFF. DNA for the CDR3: TGTGCCAGCAGTTTTGGTGGGGTCACCTACAATGAGCAGTTCTTC.

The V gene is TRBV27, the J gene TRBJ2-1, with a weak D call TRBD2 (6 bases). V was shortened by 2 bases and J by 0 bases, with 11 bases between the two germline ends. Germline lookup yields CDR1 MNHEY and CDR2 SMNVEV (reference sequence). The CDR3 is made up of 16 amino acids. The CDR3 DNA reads TGTGCCAGCAGTTTAATTCCCGGGAGCTCCTACAATGAGCAGTTCTTC. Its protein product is CASSLIPGSSYNEQFF.

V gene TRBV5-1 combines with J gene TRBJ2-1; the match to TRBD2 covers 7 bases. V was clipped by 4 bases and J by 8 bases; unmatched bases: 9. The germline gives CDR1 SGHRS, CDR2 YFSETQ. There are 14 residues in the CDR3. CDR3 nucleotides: TGCGCCAGCAGCAATGGGAGGACTAGTGATGAGCAGTTCTTC. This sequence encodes CASSNGRTSDEQFF.

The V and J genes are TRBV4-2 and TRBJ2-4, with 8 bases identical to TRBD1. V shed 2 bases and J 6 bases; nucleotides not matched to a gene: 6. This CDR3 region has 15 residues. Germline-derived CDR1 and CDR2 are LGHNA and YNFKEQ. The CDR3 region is CASSQSPGQGNIQYF. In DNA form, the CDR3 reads TGTGCCAGCAGCCAAAGCCCCGGACAGGGAAACATTCAGTACTTC.

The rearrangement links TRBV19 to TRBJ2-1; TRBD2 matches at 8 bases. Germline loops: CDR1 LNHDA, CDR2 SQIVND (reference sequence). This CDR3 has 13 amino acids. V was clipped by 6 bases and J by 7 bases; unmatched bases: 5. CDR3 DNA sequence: TGTGCCAGTAGGGTTCCGGGGGGGAATGAGCAGTTCTTC. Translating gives CASRVPGGNEQFF.

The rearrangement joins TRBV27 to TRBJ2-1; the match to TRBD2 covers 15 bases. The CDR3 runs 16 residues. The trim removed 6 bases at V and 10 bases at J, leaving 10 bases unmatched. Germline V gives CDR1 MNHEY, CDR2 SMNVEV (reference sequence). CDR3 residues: CASRLGTSGGRGEQFF. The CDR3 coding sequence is TGTGCCAGCAGGTTAGGGACTAGCGGGGGGAGGGGAGAGCAGTTCTTC.

CDR3 region: CSVRKGVYNEQFF. The CDR3, as DNA: TGCAGCGTTCGTAAAGGGGTGTACAATGAGCAGTTCTTC. The chain couples TRBV29-1 to TRBJ2-1; D possibly corresponds to TRBD1 (5 bases). This CDR3 is built from 13 residues. In germline, CDR1 is SQVTM, CDR2 ANQGSEA. The germline V and J ends were trimmed by 5 bases and 4 bases, with 12 bases remaining between them.

CDR3 sequence reads: CASSGRLAGQETQYF. CDR3 in DNA: TGTGCCAGCAGCGGGCGACTAGCGGGCCAAGAGACCCAGTACTTC. The chain employs TRBV7-9 and TRBJ2-5, with 10 bases aligning to TRBD2. V shed 5 bases and J 1 base; nucleotides not matched to a gene: 4. This CDR3 is built from 15 residues. Germline CDR1 is SEHNR and CDR2 is FQNEAQ (reference sequence).

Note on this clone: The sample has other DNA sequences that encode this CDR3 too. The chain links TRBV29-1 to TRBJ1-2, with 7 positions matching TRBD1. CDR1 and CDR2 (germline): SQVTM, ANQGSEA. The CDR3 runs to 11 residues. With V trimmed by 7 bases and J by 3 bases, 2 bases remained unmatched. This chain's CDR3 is CSATGDYGYTF. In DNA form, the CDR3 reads TGCAGCGCCACAGGGGACTATGGCTACACCTTC.

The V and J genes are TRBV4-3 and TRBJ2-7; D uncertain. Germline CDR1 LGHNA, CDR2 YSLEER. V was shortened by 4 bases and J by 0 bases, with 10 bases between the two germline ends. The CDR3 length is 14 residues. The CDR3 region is CASSPRRSSYEQYF. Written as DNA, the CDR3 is TGCGCCAGCAGCCCACGGCGCAGCTCCTACGAGCAGTACTTC.